This T cell receptor (beta chain) was documented in a study of tumor-infiltrating lymphocytes in localized non-small cell lung cancer. Between the trimmed V and J ends, which lost 3 bases and 3 bases, there was a span of 17 bases. The CDR3 runs 16 residues. The germline gives CDR1 MDHEN, CDR2 SYDVKM. Sequencing was performed with immunoSEQ multiplex PCR; in TCRdb, only in-frame clones are kept and a portion is missing. The table lists about 7,000 clones, around 73% of them singletons. The sequenced material came from lung tumor tissue. This TCR was recovered from a human donor with non-small cell lung cancer. The chain is built from TRBV28 and TRBJ1-2, with a tentative D call TRBD1 (6 bases). Here the CDR3 DNA reads TGTGCCAGCAGTTTTATAGGGACACCTAGGGACTATGGCTACACCTTC. This gives the protein CASSFIGTPRDYGYTF.